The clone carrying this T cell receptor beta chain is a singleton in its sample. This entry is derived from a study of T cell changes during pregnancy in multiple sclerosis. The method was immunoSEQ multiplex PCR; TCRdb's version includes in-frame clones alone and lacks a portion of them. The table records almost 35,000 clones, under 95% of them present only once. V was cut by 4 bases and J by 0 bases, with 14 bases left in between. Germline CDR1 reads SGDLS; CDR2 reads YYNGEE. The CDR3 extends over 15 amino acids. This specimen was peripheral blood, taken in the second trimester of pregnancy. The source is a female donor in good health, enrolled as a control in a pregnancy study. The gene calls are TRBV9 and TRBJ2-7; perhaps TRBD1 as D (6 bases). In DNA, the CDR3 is TGTGCCAGCAGCATTGGGACGGACAGCTCCTACGAGCAGTACTTC. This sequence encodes CASSIGTDSSYEQYF. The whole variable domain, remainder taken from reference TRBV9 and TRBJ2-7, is DSGVTQTPKHLITATGQRVTLRCSPRSGDLSVYWYQQSLDQGLQFLIQYYNGEERAKGNILERFSAQQFPDLHSELNLSSLELGDSALYFCASSIGTDSSYEQYFGPGTRLTVT.